What follows are 6 T cell receptor beta chains derived from one specimen sequenced in a study of long-term antiretroviral therapy in people with HIV. Runs used v3.0 of the immunoSEQ assay and were done at survey level. The method was immunoSEQ multiplex PCR; TCRdb's version includes in-frame clones alone and lacks a portion of them. The sample lists tens of thousands of clones; around 80% were seen once. This material consisted of unsorted PBMCs, taken 0.2 years after starting antiretroviral therapy. These receptors originate from a woman younger than 45 with HIV.

For the CDR3, the DNA is TGCGCCAGCAGCTCAAGCGGACAGAGTACAACCAATGAGCAGTTCTTC. Encoded protein: CASSSSGQSTTNEQFF. The chain links TRBV5-1 to TRBJ2-1; D perhaps matches TRBD1 (6 bases). Germline V lookup: CDR1 SGHRS, CDR2 YFSETQ. This CDR3 comprises 16 residues. Trimming removed 3 bases at V and 6 bases at J, with 19 bases between.

The J gene is TRBJ2-7, the V gene TRBV4-1; 9 positions match TRBD1. This CDR3 has 15 amino acids. Germline CDR1 reads MGHRA; CDR2 reads YSYEKL. V dropped 4 bases and J dropped 3; count of bases not matched to a gene: 7. CDR3: CASSRLQGAGYEQYV. CDR3 nucleotides: TGCGCCAGCAGCCGACTACAGGGGGCCGGCTACGAGCAGTACGTC.

This chain connects TRBV9 to TRBJ1-6; 7 bases map to TRBD1. V was pared by 3 bases and J by 8 bases, with 11 bases of the junction left unmatched. This CDR3 comprises 16 residues. Per the germline V gene, CDR1 is SGDLS and CDR2 is YYNGEE. Written as DNA, the CDR3 is TGTGCCAGCAGCGCGACGAAGACAGGGACGTATTCACCCCTCCACTTT. This codes for CASSATKTGTYSPLHF.

V usage is TRBV5-5 and J usage is TRBJ1-3, with D uncertain. The ends were cut back, 2 bases at V and 0 bases at J, with 12 bases in the middle. The CDR3 covers 16 residues. Germline assignment: CDR1 SGHKS and CDR2 YYEKEE (reference sequence). The CDR3: CASSFRSRPSGNTIYF. CDR3 nucleotides: TGTGCCAGCAGCTTTCGAAGCCGGCCCTCTGGAAACACCATATATTTT.

A single count supports this clone. The chain combines TRBV11-2 with TRBJ1-1; TRBD1 aligns across 9 bases. V lost 3 bases and J lost 4; bases outside the gene matches: 18. Germline V gives CDR1 SGHAT, CDR2 FQNNGV. The CDR3 covers 19 residues. CDR3 sequence (DNA): TGTGCCAGCAGCTTGGCCGGGACAGGGCGTGTTCCTCGTCTCACTGAAGCTTTCTTT. It codes for CASSLAGTGRVPRLTEAFF.

The chain has TRBV6-1 and TRBJ1-2; D is perhaps TRBD1 (5 bases). This CDR3 contains 15 residues. Germline values: CDR1 MNHNS, CDR2 SASEGT. V was trimmed by 7 bases and J by 5 bases, leaving 20 bases between them. CDR3 DNA sequence: TGTGCCAGCACGACGGTCTTAGACAGACGATATGGCTACACCTTC. This encodes CASTTVLDRRYGYTF.